These 32 T cell receptor beta chains originate from one sample sequenced in a study of blood T cells in healthy people across ages. A sample-barcoded 5' primer and a J-beta primer mix were used in a second PCR of roughly 6 to 11 cycles. TCRdb reprocessed the 5' RACE reads via MiXCR and lists one record per CDR3 protein. The data contain about 1,600,000 distinct CDR3 sequences, roughly 40% of them seen just once; the ten biggest clones take up 6.5% to 10%. The material sequenced was blood. The receptors derive from a woman between 18 and 29 years old in good health.

The table lists this clonotype with a few counts. The chain links TRBV3-1 to TRBJ2-3, with 10 bases that match TRBD2. Germline CDR1 reads LGHDT; CDR2 reads YNNKEL (reference sequence). This CDR3 is built from 15 residues. The J segment lost 4 bases and the V segment lost 4 bases, leaving 5 bases of the junction unmatched. CDR3 DNA sequence: TGTGCCAGCAGCCCCATAGCGGGAGGTGCAGATACGCAGTATTTT. Translation: CASSPIAGGADTQYF.

V and J are TRBV6-6 and TRBJ2-5; the match to TRBD2 covers 11 bases. Trimming took 5 bases from V and 11 from J; bases not matched to a gene: 13. The CDR3 sequence is 15 residues long. Germline loops: CDR1 MNHNY, CDR2 SVGAGI (reference sequence). The CDR3 spells CASSLLAGGQVEQYF. In nucleotides, the CDR3 is TGTGCCAGCAGTCTTCTAGCGGGAGGTCAGGTAGAGCAGTACTTC.

V and J are TRBV4-1 and TRBJ2-5, with D perhaps matching TRBD1 or TRBD2 (6 bases each). Germline lookup yields CDR1 MGHRA and CDR2 YSYEKL. V was trimmed by 2 bases and J by 0 bases, leaving 16 bases between them. This CDR3 is built from 17 residues. In DNA form, the CDR3 reads TGCGCCAGCAGCCAACTTGGGGGCGGGATATACCAAGAGACCCAGTACTTC. Translation gives CASSQLGGGIYQETQYF.

J is TRBJ1-3 and V is TRBV3-1; 7 positions agree with TRBD1. The CDR3 totals 15 residues. Per the germline V gene, CDR1 is LGHDT and CDR2 is YNNKEL (reference sequence). J was trimmed by 3 bases and V by 2 bases; bases with no gene match: 4. The DNA for the CDR3 is TGTGCCAGCAGCCAACTTACAGGGGTTGGAAACACCATATATTTT. Protein sequence: CASSQLTGVGNTIYF.

This clonotype turned up a few times. The V gene is TRBV28, the J gene TRBJ2-1; TRBD1 agrees at 9 bases. CDR3 length: 15 amino acids. With V trimmed by 6 bases and J by 4 bases, 7 bases remained unmatched. The germline V gene encodes CDR1 MDHEN and CDR2 SYDVKM. CDR3 in amino acids: CASSDTGGLYNEQFF. In nucleotides, the CDR3 is TGTGCCAGCAGCGATACAGGGGGCTTGTACAATGAGCAGTTCTTC.

This chain joins TRBV6-5 and TRBJ1-5, with 9 bases matching TRBD1. V lost 6 bases, J lost 6 bases, and 6 bases stayed unmatched. CDR3 length: 14 residues. CDR1 is MNHEY, CDR2 SVGAGI, per germline. CDR3 bases: TGTGCCAGCAGGCCGACAGGGGGTGTTCAGCCCCAGCATTTT. It specifies CASRPTGGVQPQHF.

The chain employs TRBV29-1 and TRBJ2-1; D perhaps matches TRBD2 (5 bases). V dropped 4 bases and J dropped 2 bases, with 12 bases sitting between them. The CDR3 runs 14 residues. In germline, CDR1 is SQVTM, CDR2 ANQGSEA. The CDR3 DNA reads TGCAGCGTTGTGGGCGGGTGGGCCTACAATGAGCAGTTCTTC. Translation gives CSVVGGWAYNEQFF.

This clonotype was seen a few times. The CDR3 coding sequence is TGTGCCAGCAGGGATACCGGGACTAGCCTCAATGAGCAGTTCTTC. Translation gives CASRDTGTSLNEQFF. The chain recombines TRBV6-6 with TRBJ2-1, with TRBD2 matching 9 bases. This CDR3 has 15 residues. V shed 6 bases, J shed 6 bases, and the junction held 9 bases outside the gene matches. The germline CDR1 and CDR2 sequences are MNHNY and SVGAGI (reference sequence).

The CDR3: CASQYQETQYF. The CDR3 nucleotides are TGTGCCTCCCAGTACCAAGAGACCCAGTACTTC. The J gene is TRBJ2-5, the V gene TRBV11-3, with D unresolved. V was trimmed by 11 bases and J by 0 bases, leaving 7 bases between them. This CDR3 contains 11 residues. Germline loops: CDR1 SGHNT, CDR2 YENEEA.

CDR3 sequence: CASSRAGTAAGYTF. CDR3 DNA: TGTGCCAGCAGTCGCGCCGGGACCGCGGCCGGCTACACCTTC. The chain is built from TRBV12-3 or TRBV12-4 and TRBJ1-2, with D perhaps matching TRBD1 (5 bases). V lost 5 bases and J lost 8, with 18 bases in between. The CDR3 has 14 amino acids.

This clonotype turned up a few times. The chain uses TRBV20-1 and TRBJ2-1, with TRBD2 matching over 12 bases. CDR3 length equals 15 residues. In germline, CDR1 is DFQATT, CDR2 SNEGSKA (reference sequence). V shed 0 bases, J shed 9 bases, and the junction held 6 bases outside the gene matches. The CDR3 spells CSARDRLAGATEQFF. CDR3 nucleotides: TGCAGTGCTAGAGATCGACTAGCGGGAGCTACTGAGCAGTTCTTC.

This chain joins TRBV7-9 and TRBJ1-2; D is undetermined. The germline V and J ends were trimmed by 5 bases and 4 bases, with 20 bases remaining between them. CDR3 length: 16 amino acids. CDR1 SEHNR and CDR2 FQNEAQ come from the germline V gene (reference sequence). This CDR3 is CASSRTLLQRFYGYTF. The CDR3 DNA reads TGTGCCAGCAGCCGGACCTTATTACAGAGGTTCTATGGCTACACCTTC.

The chain employs TRBV30 and TRBJ1-5, with 8 bases lining up with TRBD1. Looked up from germline, CDR1 is GTSNPN and CDR2 is SVGIG (reference sequence). The CDR3 is 14 residues long. Trimming cost V 1 base and J 7 bases; bases outside gene matches: 6. CDR3 sequence (DNA): TGTGCCTGGAGTGGGCAGGGGGCTGGACAGCCCCAGCATTTT. As protein: CAWSGQGAGQPQHF.

This clonotype was seen only once. The chain carries TRBV5-6 and TRBJ1-1; 7 nucleotides line up with TRBD1. After removal of 9 bases from V and 11 bases from J, the junction contained 13 bases not matched to a gene. Germline values: CDR1 SGHDT, CDR2 YYEEEE. CDR3 length: 12 residues. The CDR3 bases are TGTGCCACCGACAGGGATCCAACAACGGCTTTCTTT. It encodes CATDRDPTTAFF.

Of note for this clonotype: Its ends do not fully match the called genes, so a read error is possible. The CDR3 sequence: CASGLGTGPTDTQYF. The CDR3 DNA follows: TGTGCCAGCGGTTTAGGGACAGGGCCCACAGATACGCAGTATTTT. J is TRBJ2-3 and V is TRBV12-3 or TRBV12-4; 9 bases map to TRBD1. The CDR3 extends over 15 amino acids.

V gene TRBV6-1 combines with J gene TRBJ2-5; D may be TRBD1 (6 bases). The end of the DNA fits TRBJ2-1 better, so the J call may be wrong. The length of the CDR3 is 14 residues. The V gene's germline CDR1 is MNHNS and CDR2 SASEGT. This CDR3 reads CASSAWDIQETQFF. In DNA form, the CDR3 reads TGTGCCAGCAGTGCCTGGGACATTCAAGAGACCCAGTTCTTC.

The V call is TRBV6-5, the J call TRBJ2-4; weak D call: TRBD1 (5 bases). This CDR3 is 14 amino acids long. Germline CDR1 MNHEY, CDR2 SVGAGI. V was pared by 6 bases and J by 6 bases, with 15 bases between. CDR3 sequence reads: CASSLTQGVNIQYF. The CDR3 region has the DNA TGTGCCAGCAGCCTTACCCAAGGGGTAAACATTCAGTACTTC.

The rearrangement joins TRBV7-2 to TRBJ2-7, with 7 bases that match TRBD2. CDR1 SGHTA and CDR2 FQGNSA come from the germline V gene. CDR3 size: 15 residues. V lost 5 bases, J lost 4 bases, and 11 bases stayed unmatched. CDR3 protein: CASSAGLGRLYEQYF. The CDR3 bases are TGTGCCAGCAGCGCAGGACTAGGCCGCTTATACGAGCAGTACTTC.

This clonotype was seen more than once but under ten times. The chain couples TRBV20-1 to TRBJ2-7; D gene uncertain. Trimming shortened V by 0 bases and J by 9 bases, and 6 bases separated the two germline ends. This CDR3 spans 10 amino acids. Germline V gene data show CDR1 as DFQATT and CDR2 as SNEGSKA (reference sequence). The CDR3 protein is CSARDRLQYF. Written as DNA, the CDR3 is TGCAGTGCTAGAGACAGGTTGCAGTACTTC.

This clonotype was picked up a small number of times. CDR3 DNA sequence: TGTGCCAGCAGCCCTATTACAGGCTCTGGGGCCAACGTCCTGACTTTC. Its translation: CASSPITGSGANVLTF. The rearrangement joins TRBV7-3 to TRBJ2-6; D possibly corresponds to TRBD1 (5 bases). The V end lost 5 bases, the J end lost 0 bases, and 11 bases lay between the germline ends. The CDR3 has 16 amino acids. Germline V gives CDR1 SGHTA, CDR2 FQGTGA.

The chain joins TRBV14 to TRBJ2-3, with D unclear. V lost 1 base and J 8 bases, leaving 13 bases between the germline ends. Germline CDR1 is SGHDN and CDR2 is FVKESK. This CDR3 has 14 amino acids. The CDR3 loop reads CASSQGLLAATQYF. The CDR3, as DNA: TGTGCCAGCAGCCAAGGGTTGCTTGCGGCTACGCAGTATTTT.

The chain uses TRBV4-1 and TRBJ2-1; no clear D. Germline V gives CDR1 MGHRA, CDR2 YSYEKL. This CDR3 has 12 amino acids. V lost 3 bases to trimming and J lost 5 bases, with 5 bases between them. This chain's CDR3 is CASSQINNEQFF. The CDR3 DNA follows: TGCGCCAGCAGCCAGATTAACAATGAGCAGTTCTTC.

This clonotype was observed a handful of times. The chain recombines TRBV5-1 with TRBJ1-2, with 8 bases matching TRBD1. The length of the CDR3 is 16 residues. V shed 4 bases, J shed 1 base, and the junction held 9 bases outside the gene matches. Germline CDR1 is SGHRS and CDR2 is YFSETQ. CDR3 sequence: CASSTMTGADNYGYTF. The CDR3 nucleotides are TGCGCCAGCAGCACTATGACAGGGGCGGATAACTATGGCTACACCTTC.

Only one count was recorded for this clonotype. The chain is built from TRBV6-5 and TRBJ1-5; 7 bases map to TRBD1. After removal of 6 bases from V and 5 bases from J, the junction contained 7 bases not matched to a gene. The CDR3 is 14 residues long. The germline gives CDR1 MNHEY, CDR2 SVGAGI. The CDR3 loop is CASSPGGIDQPQHF. CDR3 sequence (DNA): TGTGCCAGCAGCCCAGGGGGGATCGATCAGCCCCAGCATTTT.

This clonotype was found a few times. The chain carries TRBV19 and TRBJ2-3; TRBD1 is a possible D gene (6 bases). This CDR3 is 13 amino acids long. Trimming removed 6 bases from V and 6 bases from J, with 13 bases in between. The germline V gene has CDR1 LNHDA and CDR2 SQIVND (reference sequence). The DNA of the CDR3 is TGTGCCAGTAGCGGACAGACCCCCGATACGCAGTATTTT. It codes for CASSGQTPDTQYF.

V gene TRBV20-1 combines with J gene TRBJ2-1; 12 bases line up with TRBD2. Germline values: CDR1 DFQATT, CDR2 SNEGSKA (reference sequence). The CDR3 sequence is 15 residues long. The ends lost 6 bases at V and 9 bases at J; junction bases unmatched: 12. The CDR3 region is CSARPVTSGSSEQFF. CDR3 nucleotide sequence: TGCAGTGCCAGACCCGTGACTAGCGGGAGTAGTGAGCAGTTCTTC.

This rearrangement joins TRBV29-1 to TRBJ1-2, with 9 bases identical to TRBD1. There are 15 residues in the CDR3. J gave up 4 bases and V 2 bases, and 8 bases lay outside the gene matches. The germline gives CDR1 SQVTM, CDR2 ANQGSEA. The DNA for the CDR3 is TGCAGCGTTGAATCCACAGGGGGCGTAGGCTATGGCTACACCTTC. Its protein is CSVESTGGVGYGYTF. The complete variable domain, with remaining parts taken from reference TRBV29-1 and TRBJ1-2, reads SAVISQKPSRDICQRGTSLTIQCQVDSQVTMMFWYRQQPGQSLTLIATANQGSEATYESGFVIDKFPISRPNLTFSTLTVSNMSPEDSSIYLCSVESTGGVGYGYTFGSGTRLTVV.

This clonotype was seen just once. The V call is TRBV6-5, the J call TRBJ1-1, with D possibly being TRBD1 (5 bases). V was shortened by 10 bases and J by 2 bases, with 17 bases between the two germline ends. Germline V lookup: CDR1 MNHEY, CDR2 SVGAGI. The CDR3 totals 14 residues. This chain's CDR3 is CATTNRDLNTEAFF. The CDR3, as DNA: TGTGCCACAACCAACCGGGACTTAAACACTGAAGCTTTCTTT.

This clonotype was recorded a few times. The chain has TRBV28 and TRBJ2-2; TRBD1 might be the D (5 bases). V was pared by 2 bases and J by 3 bases, with 7 bases between. The CDR3 contains 14 residues. Germline lookup yields CDR1 MDHEN and CDR2 SYDVKM. CDR3 nucleotide sequence: TGTGCCAGCAGTTTAACAGGTTACACCGGGGAGCTGTTTTTT. Translated: CASSLTGYTGELFF.

This clonotype was counted only a few times. This chain links TRBV29-1 with TRBJ1-5, with a weak D call TRBD1 (5 bases). The CDR3 has 14 residues. Germline loops: CDR1 SQVTM, CDR2 ANQGSEA. V shed 5 bases and J shed 2 bases, with 13 bases lying between them. The CDR3 nucleotides are TGCAGCGTTCGGGGGGGAGGCGGCAATCAGCCCCAGCATTTT. This codes for CSVRGGGGNQPQHF.

The V gene is TRBV6-1, the J gene TRBJ2-5; maybe TRBD1 (6 bases). V lost 5 bases and J lost 5, with 12 bases in between. Per the germline V gene, CDR1 is MNHNS and CDR2 is SASEGT. The CDR3 covers 13 residues. The CDR3 sequence is CASSNPDRETQYF. The DNA of the CDR3 is TGTGCCAGCAGTAACCCAGACAGGGAGACCCAGTACTTC.

The chain has TRBV11-1 and TRBJ1-5, with D maybe TRBD1 (5 bases). The CDR3 sequence is 16 residues long. Germline CDR1 is SGHAT and CDR2 is FQDESV (reference sequence). The V gene lost 5 bases and the J gene lost 0 bases, with 14 bases spanning the gap. The chain's CDR3 is CASSPGPGNSNQPQHF. As DNA, the CDR3 is TGTGCCAGCAGCCCGGGGCCGGGGAATAGCAATCAGCCCCAGCATTTT. The variable domain in full, with the rest retrieved from reference TRBV11-1 and TRBJ1-5, is EAEVAQSPRYKITEKSQAVAFWCDPISGHATLYWYRQILGQGPELLVQFQDESVVDDSQLPKDRFSAERLKGVDSTLKIQPAELGDSAMYLCASSPGPGNSNQPQHFGDGTRLSIL.